Listed here is a single T cell receptor (beta chain). These data come from a study of cytomegalovirus exposure and HLA in healthy donors. Study-wide context: Early on, a data release was issued that held roughly 80 million unique TCRs from HLA-typed donors.

V shed 3 bases and J 1 base; nucleotides not matched to a gene: 4. CDR3 length: 15 amino acids. The germline V gene has CDR1 SGHRS and CDR2 YFSETQ. The study ran its PCR with 60 Vbeta and 13 Jbeta primers. The protocol was immunoSEQ multiplex PCR, while the TCRdb copy is restricted to in-frame clones and leaves out a portion. The sample holds some 140,000 clones, 80% seen once. The V gene is TRBV5-1, the J gene TRBJ1-1, with 9 bases that match TRBD1. Sequencing was performed on PBMCs. The sequence came from a woman between 40 and 55 years old in good health and CMV-seropositive. CDR3 nucleotides: TGCGCCAGCAGCTGGGGGACAGGGCGGAACACTGAAGCTTTCTTT. This gives the protein CASSWGTGRNTEAFF. The entire variable domain, with the rest obtained from reference TRBV5-1 and TRBJ1-1, is as follows: KAGVTQTPRYLIKTRGQQVTLSCSPISGHRSVSWYQQTPGQGLQFLFEYFSETQRNKGNFPGRFSGRQFSNSRSEMNVSTLELGDSALYLCASSWGTGRNTEAFFGQGTRLTVV.